These 30 T cell receptor beta chains were all obtained from the same sample, sequenced in a study of T-cell memory formation after mild COVID-19. TCRdb re-called the 5' RACE reads through MiXCR, storing one row per CDR3 protein. Of approximately 150,000 distinct CDR3 sequences in the sample, about 6.1% are singletons; the top ten hold roughly 2.1%. The sequenced sample was PBMCs or a T cell subset sorted from them (not recorded which). The source of these receptors is an adult woman who had mild COVID-19 (a few samples of this study predate the infection). Cell type and time point are not known.

This clonotype was counted ten times or more. The V gene is TRBV7-2, the J gene TRBJ2-3; D not certain. CDR1 is SGHTA and CDR2 is FQGNSA in the germline V gene. This CDR3 spans 12 amino acids. V shed 7 bases and J shed 6 bases, with 11 bases lying between them. The CDR3 protein is CASMAMWDTQYF. The DNA for the CDR3 is TGTGCCAGCATGGCCATGTGGGATACGCAGTATTTT.

The chain uses TRBV27 and TRBJ2-7, with D possibly TRBD2 on 6 matching bases. The CDR3 has 16 residues. V was clipped by 3 bases and J by 2 bases, with 17 bases between them. From germline, CDR1 is MNHEY and CDR2 SMNVEV (reference sequence). Here the CDR3 reads CASSFRLVSSAYEQYF. CDR3 nucleotide sequence: TGTGCCAGCAGTTTCCGACTAGTTTCGTCGGCCTACGAGCAGTACTTC.

This clonotype was seen a few times. V usage is TRBV18 and J usage is TRBJ1-1; D not resolved. The CDR3 is 16 amino acids. Germline values: CDR1 KGHSH, CDR2 LQKENI. Trimming pared 1 base from V and 0 bases from J, leaving 12 bases between. The CDR3 loop reads CASSPRVQTLNTEAFF. The DNA for the CDR3 is TGTGCCAGCTCACCACGTGTACAGACCTTGAACACTGAAGCTTTCTTT.

This clonotype has at least ten counts. This chain uses TRBV7-6 with TRBJ2-3, with TRBD2 as a possible D gene (6 bases). This CDR3 is 15 amino acids long. CDR1 and CDR2 from the germline V gene are SGHVS and FNYEAQ. With 5 bases removed from V and 2 bases from J, the gap between germline ends came to 14 bases. The CDR3 DNA sequence: TGTGCCAGCAGCCAAGCGGGTTTTCACACAGATACGCAGTATTTT. Translating it yields CASSQAGFHTDTQYF.

This clonotype was recorded many times. The chain joins TRBV12-3 or TRBV12-4 to TRBJ1-2, with 9 positions matching TRBD1. V was clipped by 8 bases and J by 2 bases; unmatched bases: 3. CDR3 length equals 13 residues. CDR3 in amino acids: CASGQGSNYGYTF. The CDR3 bases are TGTGCCAGCGGACAGGGGTCAAACTATGGCTACACCTTC.

This clonotype was seen at least ten times. This chain links TRBV4-3 with TRBJ2-1; D is unclear. With 4 bases removed from V and 0 bases from J, the gap between germline ends came to 22 bases. Germline V gene lookup returns CDR1 LGHNA and CDR2 YSLEER. CDR3 size: 19 residues. Here the CDR3 DNA reads TGCGCCAGCAGCCCCTGGTGGGGTAGAAGCTCCAGCTCCTACAATGAGCAGTTCTTC. It codes for CASSPWWGRSSSSYNEQFF.

The table lists this clonotype with many counts. The CDR3 loop is CASSQETGTYRGNQPQHF. As DNA, the CDR3 is TGTGCCAGCAGCCAGGAAACCGGGACGTACCGTGGCAATCAGCCCCAGCATTTT. This sequence joins TRBV3-1 and TRBJ1-5, with D maybe TRBD1 (5 bases). V lost 3 bases and J 2 bases, leaving 20 bases between the germline ends. CDR3 length: 18 residues. Germline V gene sequence: CDR1 LGHDT, CDR2 YNNKEL (reference sequence). The whole variable domain, remainder taken from reference TRBV3-1 and TRBJ1-5, is DTAVSQTPKYLVTQMGNDKSIKCEQNLGHDTMYWYKQDSKKFLKIMFSYNNKELIINETVPNRFSPKSPDKAHLNLHINSLELGDSAVYFCASSQETGTYRGNQPQHFGDGTRLSIL.

For this clonotype: At one of its ends the junction is not consistent with the germline gene, which may arise from a read error. The chain links TRBV12-3 or TRBV12-4 to TRBJ2-6, with 7 bases lining up with TRBD1. CDR3 length equals 18 residues. CDR3 residues: CASSNRGYVYSRANVLTF. CDR3 sequence (DNA): TGTGCCAGCAGTAACAGGGGATACGTTTACTCTAGGGCCAACGTCCTGACTTTC.

The rearrangement joins TRBV30 to TRBJ1-4; D is unresolved. The V gene lost 3 bases and the J gene lost 4 bases, with 15 bases spanning the gap. Germline values: CDR1 GTSNPN, CDR2 SVGIG (reference sequence). This CDR3 region has 15 residues. The CDR3 DNA sequence: TGTGCCTGGAGCCGTACCGGGCCCGTTAATGAAAAACTGTTTTTT. Its translation is CAWSRTGPVNEKLFF.

This clonotype has a count of ten or more. The rearrangement joins TRBV27 to TRBJ1-1; the D gene is possibly TRBD1 (6 bases). In germline, CDR1 is MNHEY, CDR2 SMNVEV (reference sequence). The CDR3 runs to 16 residues. Trimming removed 4 bases at V and 3 bases at J, with 18 bases between. The CDR3 region is CASSSSIRRGDTEAFF. The CDR3 nucleotides are TGTGCCAGCAGTTCAAGTATTCGGAGGGGGGACACTGAAGCTTTCTTT.

In its sample, this clonotype was seen many times. This chain uses TRBV5-1 with TRBJ1-2; 10 bases line up with TRBD1. This CDR3 spans 16 amino acids. Losses at the gene ends were 4 bases for V and 8 bases for J; bases not matched to a gene: 14. The germline gives CDR1 SGHRS, CDR2 YFSETQ. CDR3 DNA: TGCGCCAGCAGCAGGTCACGGGACAGGGGCCCCTGGGGCTACACCTTC. Amino acid sequence: CASSRSRDRGPWGYTF.

This clonotype appeared many times. This sequence joins TRBV6-6 and TRBJ1-1; no clear D gene. This CDR3 spans 13 amino acids. From germline, CDR1 is MNHNY and CDR2 SVGAGI (reference sequence). Trimming took 0 bases from V and 1 from J, leaving 3 bases between them. The CDR3 loop reads CASSYSQNTEAFF. Written as DNA, the CDR3 is TGTGCCAGCAGTTACTCTCAGAACACTGAAGCTTTCTTT.

This clonotype was seen at least ten times. The chain links TRBV6-2 or TRBV6-3 to TRBJ2-1; the D gene is possibly TRBD2 (5 bases). Trimming left V 6 bases short and J 7 bases short, with 10 bases between. Germline values: CDR1 MNHEY, CDR2 SVGEGT. The CDR3 length is 12 residues. The CDR3 DNA is TGTGCCAGCAGCCTCCGGGATAATGAGCAGTTCTTC. This gives the protein CASSLRDNEQFF.

This clonotype has only a few counts. The V and J genes are TRBV6-1 and TRBJ1-6; D not resolved. Between the trimmed V and J ends, which lost 8 bases and 6 bases, there was a span of 17 bases. The CDR3 runs to 15 residues. Germline V lookup: CDR1 MNHNS, CDR2 SASEGT. The CDR3 nucleotides read TGTGCCAGCTCCGGGGAGGGCTCGGGTAATTCACCCCTCCACTTT. Protein: CASSGEGSGNSPLHF.

This clonotype was observed a few times. V usage is TRBV12-3 or TRBV12-4 and J usage is TRBJ2-5; D is unclear. The CDR3 has 15 amino acids. Trimming took off 6 bases at V and 6 bases at J, with 20 bases between the two ends. The chain's CDR3 is CASSIGSAKGQTQYF. As DNA, the CDR3 is TGTGCCAGCAGCATAGGATCCGCTAAAGGGCAGACCCAGTACTTC.

This clonotype was counted many times. This chain links TRBV2 with TRBJ2-3; no clear D gene. The length of the CDR3 is 14 residues. CDR1 is SNHLY and CDR2 is FYNNEI in the germline V gene. The germline V and J ends were trimmed by 7 bases and 5 bases, with 16 bases remaining between them. CDR3 nucleotide sequence: TGTGCCAGCATTCTTCCCCTGGTTCGAGATACGCAGTATTTT. Encoded protein: CASILPLVRDTQYF. The variable domain in full, completed from reference TRBV2 and TRBJ2-3, reads EPEVTQTPSHQVTQMGQEVILRCVPISNHLYFYWYRQILGQKVEFLVSFYNNEISEKSEIFDDQFSVERPDGSNFTLKIRSTKLEDSAMYFCASILPLVRDTQYFGPGTRLTVL.

This clonotype showed up just a few times. The chain employs TRBV2 and TRBJ1-5, with a possible D match to TRBD1 (6 bases). CDR3 length: 13 residues. Germline CDR1 is SNHLY and CDR2 is FYNNEI. V lost 5 bases and J 6 bases, leaving 11 bases between the germline ends. The DNA for the CDR3 is TGTGCCAGCAGTACAGGGTTGGGTCAGCCCCAGCATTTT. Its protein product is CASSTGLGQPQHF.

There are many counts of this clonotype. The rearrangement joins TRBV29-1 to TRBJ2-6, with TRBD1 matching 8 bases. Germline V gene sequence: CDR1 SQVTM, CDR2 ANQGSEA. The CDR3 is made up of 15 amino acids. V shed 4 bases and J 4 bases; nucleotides not matched to a gene: 6. CDR3 residues: CSVGQGSGGANVLTF. In DNA, the CDR3 is TGCAGCGTTGGACAGGGGTCTGGCGGGGCCAACGTCCTGACTTTC.

This sequence joins TRBV7-2 and TRBJ2-7, with 7 bases identical to TRBD1. This CDR3 comprises 12 residues. V was clipped by 6 bases and J by 5 bases; unmatched bases: 4. Germline V gene data show CDR1 as SGHTA and CDR2 as FQGNSA. The CDR3 DNA is TGTGCCAGCAGGACAGGGAACCACGAGCAGTACTTC. Translation: CASRTGNHEQYF.

This clonotype was seen at least ten times. The V call is TRBV30, the J call TRBJ2-5; D remains unclear. This CDR3 has 14 amino acids. CDR1 GTSNPN and CDR2 SVGIG come from the germline V gene (reference sequence). The germline V and J ends were trimmed by 4 bases and 6 bases, with 18 bases remaining between them. The CDR3 protein is CAWNFDPLGKTQYF. The CDR3 DNA reads as TGTGCCTGGAACTTCGACCCTTTGGGAAAGACCCAGTACTTC.

This clonotype was detected only a few times. The chain uses TRBV12-3 or TRBV12-4 and TRBJ1-5; D gene uncertain. This CDR3 comprises 15 residues. The V end lost 3 bases, the J end lost 2 bases, and 11 bases lay between the germline ends. CDR3 bases: TGTGCCAGCAGTTTTTCCCAGGCGGGCAATCAGCCCCAGCATTTT. This gives the protein CASSFSQAGNQPQHF.

This clonotype was detected ten times or more. The J gene is TRBJ2-5, the V gene TRBV7-8, with D unresolved. The V and J ends lost 1 base and 5 bases respectively, with 5 bases between them. The CDR3 sequence is 12 residues long. The V gene's germline CDR1 is SGHVS and CDR2 FQNEAQ. The CDR3 DNA reads TGTGCCAGCAGCTTAGATCGGGAGACCCAGTACTTC. Its translation is CASSLDRETQYF. The whole variable domain, remainder taken from reference TRBV7-8 and TRBJ2-5, is GAGVSQSPRYKVAKRGQDVALRCDPISGHVSLFWYQQALGQGPEFLTYFQNEAQLDKSGLPSDRFFAERPEGSVSTLKIQRTQQEDSAVYLCASSLDRETQYFGPGTRLLVL.

A few counts support this clonotype. This chain joins TRBV5-1 and TRBJ2-2, with 11 bases identical to TRBD1. The V segment lost 4 bases and the J segment 2 bases; nucleotides outside the gene matches: 10. The length of the CDR3 is 18 residues. From germline, CDR1 is SGHRS and CDR2 YFSETQ. The CDR3 DNA sequence: TGCGCCAGCAGCCGAGGACAGGGGGCGCCTCCTAACACCGGGGAGCTGTTTTTT. Residues: CASSRGQGAPPNTGELFF.

The chain carries TRBV5-1 and TRBJ1-5, with D unresolved. The germline V gene encodes CDR1 SGHRS and CDR2 YFSETQ. Deletions cut 4 bases from V and 8 bases from J, with 13 bases between. This CDR3 is 13 amino acids long. The CDR3 region is CASSRFPGEPQHF. The CDR3 DNA reads TGCGCCAGCAGCAGGTTCCCGGGTGAGCCCCAGCATTTT.

The chain uses TRBV5-1 and TRBJ1-1, with D unclear. V shed 0 bases and J shed 3 bases, with 9 bases lying between them. The length of the CDR3 is 14 residues. Germline loops: CDR1 SGHRS, CDR2 YFSETQ. CDR3 region: CASSLVFADTEAFF. The CDR3 coding sequence is TGCGCCAGCAGCTTGGTCTTCGCGGACACTGAAGCTTTCTTT.

This clonotype was counted ten times or more. The rearrangement joins TRBV30 to TRBJ1-1; D is uncertain. Germline assignment: CDR1 GTSNPN and CDR2 SVGIG (reference sequence). The V gene lost 5 bases and the J gene lost 1 base, with 20 bases spanning the gap. This CDR3 spans 16 amino acids. CDR3 in amino acids: CAWGSRVSVRNTEAFF. DNA of the CDR3: TGTGCCTGGGGGTCCCGCGTCTCGGTCCGGAACACTGAAGCTTTCTTT.

This clonotype was seen a few times. The chain recombines TRBV9 with TRBJ2-1; D is ambiguous. Germline V CDR1 and CDR2: SGDLS, YYNGEE. The V end was cut by 1 base, the J end by 1 base, with 12 bases between. This CDR3 contains 16 residues. CDR3 nucleotide sequence: TGTGCCAGCAGCGTAAAATTCTTAGGATCCTACAATGAGCAGTTCTTC. Translation gives CASSVKFLGSYNEQFF.

This chain uses TRBV7-2 with TRBJ2-1; 8 bases fit TRBD2. Germline V lookup: CDR1 SGHTA, CDR2 FQGNSA. The CDR3 sequence is 16 residues long. With V trimmed by 5 bases and J by 0 bases, 6 bases remained unmatched. The CDR3 DNA is TGTGCCAGCAGCCCCCTCGGGGGGGCCTCCTACAATGAGCAGTTCTTC. Amino acid sequence: CASSPLGGASYNEQFF.

The CDR3 DNA sequence: TGCGCCAGCAGCCCGGGACTGGAGGACACCATATATTTT. It encodes CASSPGLEDTIYF. The rearrangement joins TRBV5-1 to TRBJ1-3; perhaps TRBD1 as D (5 bases). Trimming pared 4 bases from V and 8 bases from J, leaving 13 bases between. Germline CDR1 reads SGHRS; CDR2 reads YFSETQ. The CDR3 spans 13 residues.

The V call is TRBV4-1, the J call TRBJ2-7; D may be TRBD1 (5 bases). V was cut by 0 bases and J by 3 bases, with 21 bases left in between. The V gene's germline CDR1 is MGHRA and CDR2 YSYEKL. This CDR3 has 18 amino acids. The DNA for the CDR3 is TGCGCCAGCAGCCAAGAACCAAGCAGGGATCTTCTGAACTACGAGCAGTACTTC. This translates into CASSQEPSRDLLNYEQYF.